This TCR beta chain appears in the sequencing data of a study of T-cell memory formation after mild COVID-19. In TCRdb, the 5' RACE reads were re-called with MiXCR into one record per CDR3 protein. The sample lists around 130,000 distinct CDR3 sequences; 11% to 15% were seen once. Whole-study findings and limits: Most CD4+ clones that shrank were in CM and EM, while CD8+ ones turned up in EMRA.

Comments on this clonotype: Its antigen remains unknown.

CDR3 length equals 12 residues. Germline V lookup: CDR1 MNHEY, CDR2 SVGAGI. V shed 6 bases and J 7 bases; nucleotides not matched to a gene: 5. The clonotype originates from an adult woman who had mild COVID-19 (a few samples of this study predate the infection). Cell type and time point are not known. Sequencing was performed on PBMCs or a T cell subset sorted from them (not recorded which). The rearrangement joins TRBV6-5 to TRBJ2-7, with 8 bases fitting TRBD1. CDR3 residues: CASSRTGSEQYF. The CDR3 bases are TGTGCCAGCAGCCGGACAGGGAGTGAGCAGTACTTC.